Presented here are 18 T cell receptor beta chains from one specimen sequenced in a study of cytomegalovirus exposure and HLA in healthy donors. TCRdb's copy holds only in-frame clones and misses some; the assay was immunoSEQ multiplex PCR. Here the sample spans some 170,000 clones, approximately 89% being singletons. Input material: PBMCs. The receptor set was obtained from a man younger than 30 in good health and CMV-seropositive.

Here the CDR3 reads CASSEQGRNTGELFF. Written as DNA, the CDR3 is TGTGCCAGCAGTGAACAGGGGAGAAACACCGGGGAGCTGTTTTTT. The genes are TRBV6-1 and TRBJ2-2, with D tentatively TRBD1 (6 bases). The CDR3 has 15 residues. Trimming pared 2 bases from V and 2 bases from J, leaving 9 bases between. Germline V gives CDR1 MNHNS, CDR2 SASEGT.

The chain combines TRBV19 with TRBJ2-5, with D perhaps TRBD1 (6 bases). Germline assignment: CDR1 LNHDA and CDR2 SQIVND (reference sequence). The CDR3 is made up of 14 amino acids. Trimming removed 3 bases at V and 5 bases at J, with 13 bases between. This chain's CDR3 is CASSMGQHPETQYF. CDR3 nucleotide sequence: TGTGCCAGTAGTATGGGACAACACCCGGAGACCCAGTACTTC.

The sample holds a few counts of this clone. The CDR3 region is CASSAGTQNQPQHF. The CDR3 region has the DNA TGTGCCAGCAGTGCCGGGACACAGAATCAGCCCCAGCATTTT. This chain uses TRBV28 with TRBJ1-5; D may be TRBD1 (6 bases). Germline CDR1 reads MDHEN; CDR2 reads SYDVKM. The CDR3 extends over 14 amino acids. Trimming removed 5 bases from V and 4 bases from J, with 12 bases in between.

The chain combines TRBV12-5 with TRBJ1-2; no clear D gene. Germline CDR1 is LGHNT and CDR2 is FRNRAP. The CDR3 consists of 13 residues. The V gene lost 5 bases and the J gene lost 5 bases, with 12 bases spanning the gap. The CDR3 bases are TGTGCTAGTGGTCATAATCCTGAGTATGGCTACACCTTC. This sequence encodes CASGHNPEYGYTF.

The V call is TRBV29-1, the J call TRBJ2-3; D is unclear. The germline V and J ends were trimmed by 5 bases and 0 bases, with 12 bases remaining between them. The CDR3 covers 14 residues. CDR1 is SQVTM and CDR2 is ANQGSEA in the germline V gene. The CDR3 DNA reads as TGCAGCGTTCCCCCCTTAACTAGCACAGATACGCAGTATTTT. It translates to CSVPPLTSTDTQYF.

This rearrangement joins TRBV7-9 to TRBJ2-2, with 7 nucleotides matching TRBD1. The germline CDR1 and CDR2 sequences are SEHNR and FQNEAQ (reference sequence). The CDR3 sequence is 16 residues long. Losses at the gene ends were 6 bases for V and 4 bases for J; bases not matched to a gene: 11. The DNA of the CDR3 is TGTGCCAGCAGATATCCCAGGGGGAGTACCACCGGGGAGCTGTTTTTT. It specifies CASRYPRGSTTGELFF.

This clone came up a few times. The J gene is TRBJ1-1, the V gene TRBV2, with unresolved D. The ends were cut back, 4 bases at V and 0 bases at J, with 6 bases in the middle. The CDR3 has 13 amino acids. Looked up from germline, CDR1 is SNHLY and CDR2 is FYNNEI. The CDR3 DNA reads TGTGCCAGCAGTGTGCAGGTGAACACTGAAGCTTTCTTT. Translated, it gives CASSVQVNTEAFF.

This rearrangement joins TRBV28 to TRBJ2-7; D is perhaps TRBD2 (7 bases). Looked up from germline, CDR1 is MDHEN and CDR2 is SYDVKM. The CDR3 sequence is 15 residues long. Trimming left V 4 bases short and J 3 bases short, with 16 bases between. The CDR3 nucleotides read TGTGCCAGCAGTTCCAGAGGGAGGGGGGGCTACGAGCAGTACTTC. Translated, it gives CASSSRGRGGYEQYF.

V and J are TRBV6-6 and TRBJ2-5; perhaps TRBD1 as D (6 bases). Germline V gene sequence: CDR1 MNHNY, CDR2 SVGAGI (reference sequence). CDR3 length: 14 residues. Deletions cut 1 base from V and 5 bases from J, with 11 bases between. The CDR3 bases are TGTGCCAGCAGTTACTTGGGGGCGCGGGAGACCCAGTACTTC. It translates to CASSYLGARETQYF.

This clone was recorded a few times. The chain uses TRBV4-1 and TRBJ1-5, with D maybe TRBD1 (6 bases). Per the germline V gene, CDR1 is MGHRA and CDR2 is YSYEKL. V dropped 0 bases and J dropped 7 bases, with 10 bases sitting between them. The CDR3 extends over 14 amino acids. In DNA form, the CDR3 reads TGCGCCAGCAGCCAAGAAGCTCAGGGGCAGCCCCAGCATTTT. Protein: CASSQEAQGQPQHF.

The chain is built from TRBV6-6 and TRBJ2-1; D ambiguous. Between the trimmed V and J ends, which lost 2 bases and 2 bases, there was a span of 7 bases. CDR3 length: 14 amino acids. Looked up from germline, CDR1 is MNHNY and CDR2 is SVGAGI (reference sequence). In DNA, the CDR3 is TGTGCCAGCAGTTACGGTTCGGCCTACAATGAGCAGTTCTTC. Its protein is CASSYGSAYNEQFF.

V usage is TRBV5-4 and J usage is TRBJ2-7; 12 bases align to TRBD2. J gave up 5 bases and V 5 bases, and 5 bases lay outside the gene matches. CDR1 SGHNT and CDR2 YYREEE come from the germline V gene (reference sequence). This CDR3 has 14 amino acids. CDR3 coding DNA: TGTGCCAGCAGTCACCTAGCGGGGGGGCACGAGCAGTACTTC. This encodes CASSHLAGGHEQYF.

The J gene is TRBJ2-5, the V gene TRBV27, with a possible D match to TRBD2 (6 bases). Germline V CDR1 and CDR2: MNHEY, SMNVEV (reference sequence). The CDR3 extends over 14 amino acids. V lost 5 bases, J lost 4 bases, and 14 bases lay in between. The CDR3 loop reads CASSILGRIETQYF. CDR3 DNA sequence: TGTGCCAGCAGTATTCTAGGGAGGATAGAGACCCAGTACTTC.

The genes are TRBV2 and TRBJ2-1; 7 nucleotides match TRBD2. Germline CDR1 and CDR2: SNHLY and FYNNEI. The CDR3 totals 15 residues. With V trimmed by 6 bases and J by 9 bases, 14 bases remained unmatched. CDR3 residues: CASRPLAGEGSEQFF. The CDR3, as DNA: TGTGCCAGCAGGCCCTTGGCGGGAGAGGGCAGTGAGCAGTTCTTC.

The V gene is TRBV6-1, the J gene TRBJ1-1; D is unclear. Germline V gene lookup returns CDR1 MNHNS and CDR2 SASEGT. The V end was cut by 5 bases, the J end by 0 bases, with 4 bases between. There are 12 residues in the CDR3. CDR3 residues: CASSTLNTEAFF. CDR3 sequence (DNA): TGTGCCAGCAGTACACTGAACACTGAAGCTTTCTTT.

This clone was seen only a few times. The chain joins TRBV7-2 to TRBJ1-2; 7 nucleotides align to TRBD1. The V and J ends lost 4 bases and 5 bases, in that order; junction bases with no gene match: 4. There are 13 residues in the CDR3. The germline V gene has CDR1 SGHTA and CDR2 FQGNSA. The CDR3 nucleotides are TGTGCCAGCAGCTGGGACAGTCTATATGGCTACACCTTC. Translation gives CASSWDSLYGYTF.

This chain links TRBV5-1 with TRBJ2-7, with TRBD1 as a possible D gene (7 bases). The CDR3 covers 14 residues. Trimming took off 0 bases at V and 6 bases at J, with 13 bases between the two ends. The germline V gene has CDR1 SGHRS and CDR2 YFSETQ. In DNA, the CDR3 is TGCGCCAGCAGCTTGGTGGAGGGGGCGATCGAGCAGTACTTC. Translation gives CASSLVEGAIEQYF. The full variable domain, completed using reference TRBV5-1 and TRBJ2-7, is KAGVTQTPRYLIKTRGQQVTLSCSPISGHRSVSWYQQTPGQGLQFLFEYFSETQRNKGNFPGRFSGRQFSNSRSEMNVSTLELGDSALYLCASSLVEGAIEQYFGPGTRLTVT.

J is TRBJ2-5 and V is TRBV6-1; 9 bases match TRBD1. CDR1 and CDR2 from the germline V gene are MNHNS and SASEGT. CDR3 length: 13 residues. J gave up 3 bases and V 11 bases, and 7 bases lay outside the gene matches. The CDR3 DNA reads TGTGCCGGTAGACAGGGGGGGGAAGAGACCCAGTACTTC. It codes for CAGRQGGEETQYF.